The source of this TCR beta chain is a study of T-cell memory formation after mild COVID-19. Trimming removed 1 base from V and 4 bases from J, with 10 bases in between. The CDR3 is 13 residues long. Germline CDR1 and CDR2: DFQATT and SNEGSKA (reference sequence). TCRdb re-called the 5' RACE reads through MiXCR, storing one row per CDR3 protein. Found here are about 340,000 distinct CDR3 sequences, 10% to 15% of them singletons; the top ten hold over 20%. This chain connects TRBV20-1 to TRBJ1-2; TRBD1 might be the D (5 bases). This sequence originates from a man younger than 35 who had mild COVID-19 (a few samples of this study predate the infection). Cell type and time point are not known. The sequencing sample was made of PBMCs or a T cell subset sorted from them (not recorded which). CDR3 coding DNA: TGCAGTGCTAGAGGGGGGACCCTCTATGGCTACACCTTC. This encodes CSARGGTLYGYTF.